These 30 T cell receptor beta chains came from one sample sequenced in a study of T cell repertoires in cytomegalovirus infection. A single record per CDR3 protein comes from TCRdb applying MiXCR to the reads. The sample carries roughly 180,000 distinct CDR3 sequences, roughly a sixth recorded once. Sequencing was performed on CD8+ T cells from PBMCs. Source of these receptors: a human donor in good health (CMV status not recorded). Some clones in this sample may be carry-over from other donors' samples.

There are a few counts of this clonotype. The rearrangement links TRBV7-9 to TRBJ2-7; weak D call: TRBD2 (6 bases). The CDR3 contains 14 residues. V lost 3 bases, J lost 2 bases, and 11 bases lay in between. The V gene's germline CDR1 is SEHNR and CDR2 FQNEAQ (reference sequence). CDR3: CASSFGGFPYEQYF. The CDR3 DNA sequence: TGTGCCAGCAGCTTCGGGGGATTCCCCTACGAGCAGTACTTC.

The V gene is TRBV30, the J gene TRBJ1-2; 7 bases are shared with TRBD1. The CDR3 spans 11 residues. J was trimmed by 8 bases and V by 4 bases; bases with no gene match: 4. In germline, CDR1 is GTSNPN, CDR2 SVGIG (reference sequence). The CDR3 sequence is CAWNRGEGYTF. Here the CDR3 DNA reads TGTGCCTGGAACAGGGGAGAGGGCTACACCTTC.

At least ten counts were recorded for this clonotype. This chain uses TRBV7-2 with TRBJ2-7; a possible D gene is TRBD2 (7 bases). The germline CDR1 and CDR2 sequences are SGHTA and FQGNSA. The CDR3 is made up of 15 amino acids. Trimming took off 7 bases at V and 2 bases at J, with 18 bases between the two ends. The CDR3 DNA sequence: TGTGCCAGCAAGGGGGAGGGGATGCTGACCTACGAGCAGTACTTC. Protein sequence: CASKGEGMLTYEQYF.

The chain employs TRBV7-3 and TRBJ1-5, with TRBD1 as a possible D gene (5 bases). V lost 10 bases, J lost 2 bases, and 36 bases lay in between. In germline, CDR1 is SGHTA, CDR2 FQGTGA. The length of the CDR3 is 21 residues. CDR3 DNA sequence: TGTGCCAACCCGAGGACGTATAAAGGGGCGCATGACTGGAATGGCAATCAGCCCCAGCATTTT. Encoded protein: CANPRTYKGAHDWNGNQPQHF.

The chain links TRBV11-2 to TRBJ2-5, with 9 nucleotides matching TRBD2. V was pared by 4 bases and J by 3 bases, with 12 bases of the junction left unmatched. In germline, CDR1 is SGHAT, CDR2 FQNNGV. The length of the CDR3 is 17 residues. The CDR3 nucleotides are TGTGCCAGCAGCTGGCCGGGTAGCGGGAGATCCGAAGAGACCCAGTACTTC. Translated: CASSWPGSGRSEETQYF.

Here the CDR3 DNA reads TGCAGTGCCCCCGGGACTAGCGGGTCCTACAATGAGCAGTTCTTC. Residues: CSAPGTSGSYNEQFF. The rearrangement links TRBV20-1 to TRBJ2-1; 12 bases agree with TRBD2. Germline V gene sequence: CDR1 DFQATT, CDR2 SNEGSKA (reference sequence). V shed 6 bases and J 1 base; nucleotides not matched to a gene: 4. The CDR3 runs 15 residues.

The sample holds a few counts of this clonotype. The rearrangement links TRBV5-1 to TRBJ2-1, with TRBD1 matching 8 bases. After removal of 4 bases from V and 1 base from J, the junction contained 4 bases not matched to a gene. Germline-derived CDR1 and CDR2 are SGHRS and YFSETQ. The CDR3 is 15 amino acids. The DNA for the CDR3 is TGCGCCAGCAGCCACGGACAGGGATCCTACAATGAGCAGTTCTTC. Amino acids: CASSHGQGSYNEQFF.

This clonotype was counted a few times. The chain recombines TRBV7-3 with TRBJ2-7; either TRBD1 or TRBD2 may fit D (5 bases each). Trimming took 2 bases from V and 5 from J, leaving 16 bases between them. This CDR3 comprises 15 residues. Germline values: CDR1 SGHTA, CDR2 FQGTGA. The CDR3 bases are TGTGCCAGCAGCTTAGAGGGACCGAAGCCCCACGAGCAGTACTTC. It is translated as CASSLEGPKPHEQYF.

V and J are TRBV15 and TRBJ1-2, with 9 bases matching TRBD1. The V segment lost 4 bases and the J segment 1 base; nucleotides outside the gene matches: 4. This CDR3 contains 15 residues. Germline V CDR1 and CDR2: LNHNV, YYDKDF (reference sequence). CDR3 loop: CATSTRTGVNYGYTF. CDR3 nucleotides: TGTGCCACCAGCACAAGGACAGGGGTTAACTATGGCTACACCTTC.

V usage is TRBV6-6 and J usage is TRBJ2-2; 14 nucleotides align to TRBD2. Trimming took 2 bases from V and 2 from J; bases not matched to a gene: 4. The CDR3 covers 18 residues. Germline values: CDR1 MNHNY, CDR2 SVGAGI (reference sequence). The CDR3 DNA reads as TGTGCCAGCAGTTACCTGGGACTAGCGGGGGATAACACCGGGGAGCTGTTTTTT. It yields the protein CASSYLGLAGDNTGELFF.

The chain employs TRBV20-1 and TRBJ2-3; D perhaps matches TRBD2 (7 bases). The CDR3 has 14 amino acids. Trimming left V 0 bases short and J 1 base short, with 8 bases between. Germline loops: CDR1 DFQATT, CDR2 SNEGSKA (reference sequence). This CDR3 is CSAREGGGTDTQYF. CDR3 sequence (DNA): TGCAGTGCTAGAGAAGGGGGGGGCACAGATACGCAGTATTTT.

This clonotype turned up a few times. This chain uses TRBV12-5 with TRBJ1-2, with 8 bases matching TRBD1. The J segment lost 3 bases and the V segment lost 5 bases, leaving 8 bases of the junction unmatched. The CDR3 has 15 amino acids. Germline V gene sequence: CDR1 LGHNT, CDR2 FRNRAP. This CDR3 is CASGPGTGNYYGYTF. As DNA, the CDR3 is TGTGCTAGTGGTCCCGGGACAGGCAATTACTATGGCTACACCTTC.

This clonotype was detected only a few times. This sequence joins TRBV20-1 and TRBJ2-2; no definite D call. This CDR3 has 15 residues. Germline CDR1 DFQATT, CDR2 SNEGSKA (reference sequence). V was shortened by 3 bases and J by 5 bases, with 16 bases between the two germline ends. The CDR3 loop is CSARPPLGWTGELFF. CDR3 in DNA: TGCAGTGCTAGGCCCCCCCTTGGCTGGACCGGGGAGCTGTTTTTT.

The CDR3 DNA is TGTGCCAGCACCGGAAAAGGACAGTTTCACTATGGCTACACCTTC. As protein: CASTGKGQFHYGYTF. The chain uses TRBV7-9 and TRBJ1-2; weak D call: TRBD1 (6 bases). The germline gives CDR1 SEHNR, CDR2 FQNEAQ (reference sequence). V lost 7 bases and J lost 3, with 18 bases in between. The CDR3 runs 15 residues.

CDR3 in amino acids: CASSFAPGDGYTF. In DNA form, the CDR3 reads TGTGCCAGCAGCTTCGCCCCAGGGGATGGCTACACCTTC. The V and J genes are TRBV7-9 and TRBJ1-2; TRBD1 might be the D (6 bases). The CDR3 consists of 13 residues. The V end lost 3 bases, the J end lost 6 bases, and 11 bases lay between the germline ends. The germline CDR1 and CDR2 sequences are SEHNR and FQNEAQ (reference sequence).

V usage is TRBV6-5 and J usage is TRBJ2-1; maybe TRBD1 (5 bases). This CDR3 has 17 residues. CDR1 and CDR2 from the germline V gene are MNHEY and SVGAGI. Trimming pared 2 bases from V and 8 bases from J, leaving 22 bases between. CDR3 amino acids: CASSYGPFRAVRDEQFF. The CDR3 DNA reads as TGTGCCAGCAGTTACGGACCGTTCAGGGCCGTACGAGATGAGCAGTTCTTC.

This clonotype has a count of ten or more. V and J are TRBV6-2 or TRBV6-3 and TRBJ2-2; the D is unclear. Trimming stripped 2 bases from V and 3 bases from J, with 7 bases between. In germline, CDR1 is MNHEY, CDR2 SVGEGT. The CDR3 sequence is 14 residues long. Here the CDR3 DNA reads TGTGCCAGCAGTTACACGCCAGACACCGGGGAGCTGTTTTTT. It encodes CASSYTPDTGELFF.

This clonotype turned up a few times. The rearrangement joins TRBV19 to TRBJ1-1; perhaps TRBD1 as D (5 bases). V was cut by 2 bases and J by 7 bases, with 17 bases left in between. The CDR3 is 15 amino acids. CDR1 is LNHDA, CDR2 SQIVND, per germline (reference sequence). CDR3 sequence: CASSIPSAWGVEAFF. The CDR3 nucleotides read TGTGCCAGTAGTATACCCTCGGCATGGGGGGTTGAAGCTTTCTTT.

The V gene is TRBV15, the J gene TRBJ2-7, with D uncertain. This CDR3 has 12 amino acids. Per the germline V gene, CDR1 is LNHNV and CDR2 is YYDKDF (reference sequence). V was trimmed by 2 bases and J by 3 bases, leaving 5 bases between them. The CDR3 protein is CATSRRYYEQYF. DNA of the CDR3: TGTGCCACCAGCAGACGGTACTACGAGCAGTACTTC.

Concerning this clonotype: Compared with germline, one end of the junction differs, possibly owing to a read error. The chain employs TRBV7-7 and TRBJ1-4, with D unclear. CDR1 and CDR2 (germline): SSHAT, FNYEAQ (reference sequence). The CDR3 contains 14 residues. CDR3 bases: TGTGCTAGCAGCGACGGGGATTGGGCTGAAAAACTGTTTTTT. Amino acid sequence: CASSDGDWAEKLFF.

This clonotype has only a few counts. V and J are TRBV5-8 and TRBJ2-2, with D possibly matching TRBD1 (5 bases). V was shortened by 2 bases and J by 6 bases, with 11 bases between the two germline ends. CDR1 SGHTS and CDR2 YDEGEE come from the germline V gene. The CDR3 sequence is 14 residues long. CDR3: CASSFKQVAGELFF. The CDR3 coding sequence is TGTGCCAGCAGCTTCAAACAGGTGGCCGGGGAGCTGTTTTTT.

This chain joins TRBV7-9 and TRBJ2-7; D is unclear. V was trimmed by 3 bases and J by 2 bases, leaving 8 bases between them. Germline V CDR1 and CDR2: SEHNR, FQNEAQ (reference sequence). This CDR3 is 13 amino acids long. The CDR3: CASSFKAPYEQYF. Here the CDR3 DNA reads TGTGCCAGCAGCTTCAAGGCGCCCTACGAGCAGTACTTC. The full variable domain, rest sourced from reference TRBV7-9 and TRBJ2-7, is DTGVSQNPRHKITKRGQNVTFRCDPISEHNRLYWYRQTLGQGPEFLTYFQNEAQLEKSRLLSDRFSAERPKGSFSTLEIQRTEQGDSAMYLCASSFKAPYEQYFGPGTRLTVT.

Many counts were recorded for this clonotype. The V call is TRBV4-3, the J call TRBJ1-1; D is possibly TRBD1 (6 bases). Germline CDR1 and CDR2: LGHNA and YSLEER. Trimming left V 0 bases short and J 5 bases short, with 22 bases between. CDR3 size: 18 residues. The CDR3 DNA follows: TGCGCCAGCAGCCAAGATCAGGAGCCCGGCAGGGGAGGGACTGAAGCTTTCTTT. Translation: CASSQDQEPGRGGTEAFF.

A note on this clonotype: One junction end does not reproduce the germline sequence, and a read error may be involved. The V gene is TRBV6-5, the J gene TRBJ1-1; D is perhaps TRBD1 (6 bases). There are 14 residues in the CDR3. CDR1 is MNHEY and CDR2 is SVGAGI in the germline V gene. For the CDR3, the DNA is TGTGCCCGCAGCTCGTCAGGGGTTGTTACTGAAGCTTTCTTT. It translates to CARSSSGVVTEAFF.

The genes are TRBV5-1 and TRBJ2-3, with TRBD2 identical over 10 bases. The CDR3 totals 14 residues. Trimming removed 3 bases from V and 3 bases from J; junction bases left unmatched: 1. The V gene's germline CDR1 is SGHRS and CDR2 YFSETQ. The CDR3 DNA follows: TGCGCCAGCAGCTCGACTAGCGGGACAGATACGCAGTATTTT. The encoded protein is CASSSTSGTDTQYF.

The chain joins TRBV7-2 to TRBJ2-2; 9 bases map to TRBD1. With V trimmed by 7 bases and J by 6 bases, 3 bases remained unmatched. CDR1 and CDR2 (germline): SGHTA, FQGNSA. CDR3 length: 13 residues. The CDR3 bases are TGTGCCAGCAACGACAGGGGGTCCGGGGAGCTGTTTTTT. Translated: CASNDRGSGELFF.

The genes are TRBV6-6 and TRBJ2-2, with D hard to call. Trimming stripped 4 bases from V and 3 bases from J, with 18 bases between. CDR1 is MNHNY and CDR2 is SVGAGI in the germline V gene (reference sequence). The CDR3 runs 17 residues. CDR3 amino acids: CASSSHRPGRDTGELFF. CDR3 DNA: TGTGCCAGCAGTTCACACAGACCGGGCCGGGACACCGGGGAGCTGTTTTTT.

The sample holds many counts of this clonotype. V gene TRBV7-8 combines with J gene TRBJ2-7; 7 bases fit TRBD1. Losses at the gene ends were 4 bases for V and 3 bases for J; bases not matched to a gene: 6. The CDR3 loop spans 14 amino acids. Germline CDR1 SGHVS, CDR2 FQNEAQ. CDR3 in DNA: TGTGCCAGCAGCTACAGGACAGGTCTCTACGAGCAGTACTTC. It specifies CASSYRTGLYEQYF.

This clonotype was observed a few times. The CDR3: CASSEDRGTDTQYF. The CDR3 DNA sequence: TGTGCCAGCAGCGAAGACAGGGGCACAGATACGCAGTATTTT. The chain uses TRBV28 and TRBJ2-3; 7 bases fit TRBD1. The CDR3 is made up of 14 amino acids. Germline V CDR1 and CDR2: MDHEN, SYDVKM. With V trimmed by 6 bases and J by 1 base, 4 bases remained unmatched.

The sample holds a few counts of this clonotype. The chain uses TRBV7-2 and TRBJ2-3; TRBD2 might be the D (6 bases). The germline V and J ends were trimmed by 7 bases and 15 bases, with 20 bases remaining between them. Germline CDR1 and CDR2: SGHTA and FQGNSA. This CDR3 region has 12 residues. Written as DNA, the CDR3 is TGTGCCAGCACCCTGGGCGGCGGGGACTCATATTTT. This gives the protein CASTLGGGDSYF.